The 8 T cell receptor beta chains below come from one sample, sequenced in a study of CD8 T cells in ankylosing spondylitis. Via MiXCR, TCRdb re-called the 5' RACE reads, giving one row per CDR3 protein. The sample carries a few hundred thousand distinct CDR3 sequences, about 10% recorded once. Sample: blood, either unsorted or a sorted T cell fraction (not recorded which). All receptors come from a male donor with ankylosing spondylitis or in good health (not recorded which).

This clonotype has ten or more counts. This chain links TRBV15 with TRBJ2-5; D may be TRBD2 (6 bases). CDR3 length: 15 residues. V was clipped by 1 base and J by 0 bases, with 9 bases between them. Germline V gene sequence: CDR1 LNHNV, CDR2 YYDKDF (reference sequence). In DNA form, the CDR3 reads TGTGCCACCAGCAGAGGTGTAGCGGACCAAGAGACCCAGTACTTC. This encodes CATSRGVADQETQYF.

This clonotype was seen a few times. The V call is TRBV5-6, the J call TRBJ2-5; D is undetermined. V was cut by 1 base and J by 2 bases, with 9 bases left in between. Germline assignment: CDR1 SGHDT and CDR2 YYEEEE. The CDR3 is 14 residues long. The CDR3 DNA is TGTGCCAGCAGCTTGTTTAGTCTTCAAGAGACCCAGTACTTC. Translated: CASSLFSLQETQYF.

This clonotype was picked up many times. This chain joins TRBV7-9 and TRBJ2-1; D possibly matches TRBD1 or TRBD2 (5 bases each). The germline gives CDR1 SEHNR, CDR2 FQNEAQ (reference sequence). The CDR3 has 15 amino acids. V shed 6 bases and J shed 0 bases, with 12 bases lying between them. CDR3: CASSPGRSSYNEQFF. CDR3 DNA: TGTGCCAGCAGTCCGGGACGGAGCTCCTACAATGAGCAGTTCTTC. The variable domain in full, completed from reference TRBV7-9 and TRBJ2-1, reads DTGVSQNPRHKITKRGQNVTFRCDPISEHNRLYWYRQTLGQGPEFLTYFQNEAQLEKSRLLSDRFSAERPKGSFSTLEIQRTEQGDSAMYLCASSPGRSSYNEQFFGPGTRLTVL.

The chain employs TRBV20-1 and TRBJ2-1; no clear D. Germline CDR1 and CDR2: DFQATT and SNEGSKA (reference sequence). The CDR3 is made up of 11 amino acids. V shed 5 bases and J shed 7 bases, with 9 bases lying between them. The CDR3 is CSARAVNEQFF. The CDR3 coding sequence is TGCAGTGCTCGGGCTGTTAATGAGCAGTTCTTC.

This clonotype turned up a few times. The chain employs TRBV13 and TRBJ2-3, with D perhaps matching TRBD1 (6 bases). The CDR3 is 13 amino acids. Germline V gene lookup returns CDR1 PRHDT and CDR2 FYEKMQ (reference sequence). V shed 8 bases and J shed 9 bases, with 18 bases lying between them. CDR3: CASWRGGARTQYF. Written as DNA, the CDR3 is TGTGCCAGCTGGAGAGGGGGAGCGCGAACGCAGTATTTT.

This clonotype was observed many times. The J gene is TRBJ2-3, the V gene TRBV6-1, with 7 bases identical to TRBD1. Germline values: CDR1 MNHNS, CDR2 SASEGT. The CDR3 is 16 residues long. V lost 2 bases and J lost 9; bases outside the gene matches: 14. The CDR3 is CASSEQMGTAAGTQYF. In DNA form, the CDR3 reads TGTGCCAGCAGTGAACAGATGGGGACAGCTGCAGGGACGCAGTATTTT.

This clonotype occurred a few times. The chain recombines TRBV6-1 with TRBJ2-5; the D gene is possibly TRBD2 (6 bases). Germline V gene lookup returns CDR1 MNHNS and CDR2 SASEGT. This CDR3 spans 15 amino acids. The ends were cut back, 6 bases at V and 1 base at J, with 15 bases in the middle. The CDR3 sequence is CASSPLAGTQETQYF. The CDR3 DNA reads TGTGCCAGCAGCCCCTTGGCGGGAACCCAAGAGACCCAGTACTTC.

With regard to this clonotype: A much larger clone differs from this one at a single base, so this may be a read error. The gene calls are TRBV5-1 and TRBJ1-5, with no clear D. Per germline, CDR1 SGHRS and CDR2 YFSETQ. The CDR3 length is 14 residues. The CDR3 region is CVSSSGDDNQPQHF. The CDR3 DNA sequence: TGCGTCAGCAGCTCCGGGGATGACAATCAGCCCCAGCATTTT.